The subject of this entry is one TCR beta chain. In TCRdb, the reads were re-called with MiXCR into one record per CDR3 protein. The profile shows under 350,000 distinct CDR3 sequences, 9.6% of them singletons. This record belongs to a study of T cell repertoires in cytomegalovirus infection. This CDR3 region has 13 residues. V was pared by 6 bases and J by 4 bases, with 12 bases between. Specimen: PBMCs. The TCR sequence derives from a human donor in good health (CMV status not recorded). Some clones in this sample may be carry-over from other donors' samples. This chain connects TRBV12-3 or TRBV12-4 to TRBJ1-1; TRBD1 might be the D (6 bases). CDR3 nucleotide sequence: TGTGCCAGCAGATTACAGGGTGGCACTGAAGCTTTCTTT. Protein sequence: CASRLQGGTEAFF.